Following are 21 T cell receptor beta chains from one sample sequenced in a study of shared clonotypes between healthy human individuals. CD8 cells classed as naive were CD45RO-negative and positively selected for CCR7, excluding terminally differentiated effector memory CD45RA+ cells. TCRdb keeps only in-frame clones here, not all; method: immunoSEQ multiplex PCR. The data hold roughly 600,000 clones, with about 98% observed a single time. Material for sequencing was naive CD8+ T cells sorted from blood. Every receptor here comes from a man in his thirties or forties in good health.

The V gene is TRBV19, the J gene TRBJ2-7; 12 nucleotides match TRBD2. The germline CDR1 and CDR2 sequences are LNHDA and SQIVND (reference sequence). The CDR3 totals 19 residues. J lost 1 base, V lost 0 bases, and 10 bases had no gene match. The CDR3: CASSIDVPGLAGSSYEQYF. The CDR3 bases are TGTGCCAGTAGTATAGATGTCCCCGGACTAGCGGGGAGTTCCTACGAGCAGTACTTC.

This sequence joins TRBV9 and TRBJ2-1; the D gene is possibly TRBD2 (5 bases). Trimming took off 7 bases at V and 4 bases at J, with 9 bases between the two ends. The CDR3 is 12 amino acids. Germline assignment: CDR1 SGDLS and CDR2 YYNGEE. As DNA, the CDR3 is TGTGCCAGCGAGAGCGGTTACAATGAGCAGTTCTTC. Its translation: CASESGYNEQFF.

The chain employs TRBV27 and TRBJ2-5; possible D gene TRBD2, 5 bases. V was shortened by 5 bases and J by 0 bases, with 13 bases between the two germline ends. CDR3 length: 15 amino acids. Germline V gene lookup returns CDR1 MNHEY and CDR2 SMNVEV (reference sequence). As DNA, the CDR3 is TGTGCCAGCAGTCCCCTTCCCGGGGACCAAGAGACCCAGTACTTC. Translating gives CASSPLPGDQETQYF.

The chain combines TRBV27 with TRBJ1-4, with 8 bases fitting TRBD1. CDR1 is MNHEY, CDR2 SMNVEV, per germline (reference sequence). With V trimmed by 2 bases and J by 8 bases, 4 bases remained unmatched. The CDR3 extends over 14 amino acids. CDR3 sequence (DNA): TGTGCCAGCAGTTTACAGGGGGCTGGGGAAAAACTGTTTTTT. It is translated as CASSLQGAGEKLFF.

As concerns this clone: Additional DNA sequences in this sample encode the identical CDR3. This rearrangement joins TRBV7-9 to TRBJ2-1; no reliable D call. Per the germline V gene, CDR1 is SEHNR and CDR2 is FQNEAQ (reference sequence). Trimming removed 2 bases at V and 8 bases at J, with 4 bases between. This CDR3 contains 11 residues. CDR3 in amino acids: CASSLSYEQFF. CDR3 nucleotide sequence: TGTGCCAGCAGCTTAAGTTATGAGCAGTTCTTC.

The chain uses TRBV29-1 and TRBJ2-1; 11 nucleotides align to TRBD1. The V segment lost 6 bases and the J segment 6 bases; nucleotides outside the gene matches: 7. The CDR3 has 14 residues. Germline V lookup: CDR1 SQVTM, CDR2 ANQGSEA. CDR3 nucleotide sequence: TGCAGCGTCCGGACAGGGGGCGATTTCAATGAGCAGTTCTTC. Amino acid sequence: CSVRTGGDFNEQFF.

This chain joins TRBV11-2 and TRBJ1-3; D possibly corresponds to TRBD1 (6 bases). Germline CDR1 and CDR2: SGHAT and FQNNGV. The CDR3 contains 17 residues. V was clipped by 5 bases and J by 0 bases, with 17 bases between them. The CDR3 region is CASSNLGQGRSGNTIYF. The CDR3, as DNA: TGTGCCAGCAGCAATTTAGGGCAGGGGCGCTCTGGAAACACCATATATTTT. The whole variable domain, filled in from reference TRBV11-2 and TRBJ1-3, reads EAGVAQSPRYKIIEKRQSVAFWCNPISGHATLYWYQQILGQGPKLLIQFQNNGVVDDSQLPKDRFSAERLKGVDSTLKIQPAKLEDSAVYLCASSNLGQGRSGNTIYFGEGSWLTVV.

This chain connects TRBV27 to TRBJ2-2, with D hard to call. Looked up from germline, CDR1 is MNHEY and CDR2 is SMNVEV (reference sequence). V lost 2 bases and J lost 6, with 19 bases in between. This CDR3 region has 17 residues. CDR3 residues: CASSLRQLMNDAGELFF. Here the CDR3 DNA reads TGTGCCAGCAGTTTACGCCAATTAATGAACGATGCCGGGGAGCTGTTTTTT.

V and J are TRBV5-5 and TRBJ1-1; no definite D call. The germline V gene has CDR1 SGHKS and CDR2 YYEKEE (reference sequence). Trimming removed 0 bases from V and 10 bases from J, with 13 bases in between. The CDR3 loop spans 13 amino acids. The CDR3 protein is CASSLAAENRAFF. CDR3 coding DNA: TGTGCCAGCAGCTTGGCGGCAGAAAACAGAGCTTTCTTT. Looking up the rest from reference TRBV5-5 and TRBJ1-1 gives the full variable domain: DAGVTQSPTHLIKTRGQQVTLRCSPISGHKSVSWYQQVLGQGPQFIFQYYEKEERGRGNFPDRFSARQFPNYSSELNVNALLLGDSALYLCASSLAAENRAFFGQGTRLTVV.

The chain employs TRBV27 and TRBJ2-7, with 7 bases identical to TRBD2. The V and J ends lost 4 bases and 5 bases, in that order; junction bases with no gene match: 11. This CDR3 is 15 amino acids long. CDR1 is MNHEY, CDR2 SMNVEV, per germline (reference sequence). The DNA for the CDR3 is TGTGCCAGCAGTTCTTGGAGGACTAGTCTAGACGAGCAGTACTTC. This gives the protein CASSSWRTSLDEQYF.

V and J are TRBV28 and TRBJ1-5; perhaps TRBD1 as D (5 bases). From germline, CDR1 is MDHEN and CDR2 SYDVKM. Deletions cut 5 bases from V and 1 base from J, with 12 bases between. The CDR3 runs 15 residues. CDR3 amino acids: CASSLTSGSNQPQHF. The CDR3 nucleotides are TGTGCCAGCAGTCTAACCTCAGGGAGCAATCAGCCCCAGCATTTT.

The gene calls are TRBV28 and TRBJ1-4; D is unresolved. The germline gives CDR1 MDHEN, CDR2 SYDVKM. V was shortened by 6 bases and J by 7 bases, with 18 bases between the two germline ends. The CDR3 has 15 residues. The CDR3 sequence: CASRNRATGLEKLFF. The CDR3 DNA sequence: TGTGCCAGCAGAAATCGTGCAACCGGACTTGAAAAACTGTTTTTT.

The chain combines TRBV7-6 with TRBJ2-1; D is uncertain. CDR1 is SGHVS, CDR2 FNYEAQ, per germline. Trimming pared 1 base from V and 2 bases from J, leaving 9 bases between. The CDR3 spans 15 residues. CDR3 DNA sequence: TGTGCCAGCAGCTTAGTGGGGTCCCCCTACAATGAGCAGTTCTTC. This codes for CASSLVGSPYNEQFF.

This chain uses TRBV5-1 with TRBJ2-1; TRBD2 aligns across 8 bases. V was pared by 3 bases and J by 7 bases, with 3 bases of the junction left unmatched. Germline-derived CDR1 and CDR2 are SGHRS and YFSETQ. The CDR3 has 13 amino acids. The CDR3 spells CASSYASGNEQFF. CDR3 nucleotide sequence: TGCGCCAGCAGCTACGCTAGCGGGAATGAGCAGTTCTTC.

J is TRBJ2-7 and V is TRBV14, with 13 bases that match TRBD2. The V and J ends lost 2 bases and 4 bases, in that order; junction bases with no gene match: 8. Germline assignment: CDR1 SGHDN and CDR2 FVKESK. The CDR3 has 17 amino acids. The CDR3 protein is CASSQTGGLAGPYEQYF. The DNA for the CDR3 is TGTGCCAGCAGCCAAACCGGGGGACTAGCGGGGCCTTACGAGCAGTACTTC.

The rearrangement uses TRBV5-4 and TRBJ2-7; no reliable D call. Trimming removed 4 bases at V and 4 bases at J, with 12 bases between. Germline V gene sequence: CDR1 SGHNT, CDR2 YYREEE (reference sequence). The length of the CDR3 is 13 residues. The CDR3 here is CASSLHNQYEQYF. The CDR3 region has the DNA TGTGCCAGCAGCCTACATAATCAGTACGAGCAGTACTTC.

In DNA, the CDR3 is TGTGCCAGCAGATCTCGACAGACCCTCGAGCAGTACTTC. It is translated as CASRSRQTLEQYF. This rearrangement joins TRBV28 to TRBJ2-7, with D perhaps TRBD1 (5 bases). There are 13 residues in the CDR3. Looked up from germline, CDR1 is MDHEN and CDR2 is SYDVKM. Trimming pared 6 bases from V and 6 bases from J, leaving 15 bases between.

This sequence joins TRBV9 and TRBJ2-1, with a possible D match to TRBD2 (5 bases). The germline V and J ends were trimmed by 3 bases and 1 base, with 17 bases remaining between them. The V gene's germline CDR1 is SGDLS and CDR2 YYNGEE. The CDR3 has 17 amino acids. In DNA, the CDR3 is TGTGCCAGCAGCGGAGGACCCCTCCGCGGGTCCTACAATGAGCAGTTCTTC. It encodes CASSGGPLRGSYNEQFF.

The chain recombines TRBV4-1 with TRBJ1-5, with unresolved D. Germline V lookup: CDR1 MGHRA, CDR2 YSYEKL. The CDR3 consists of 13 residues. Between the trimmed V and J ends, which lost 4 bases and 2 bases, there was a span of 6 bases. CDR3 sequence reads: CASSLAGNQPQHF. Written as DNA, the CDR3 is TGCGCCAGCAGCCTGGCTGGCAATCAGCCCCAGCATTTT.

V and J are TRBV27 and TRBJ2-3; 8 nucleotides line up with TRBD2. Germline V gene data show CDR1 as MNHEY and CDR2 as SMNVEV (reference sequence). This CDR3 is 15 amino acids long. Germline trimming cut 3 bases from V and 4 bases from J; bases unmatched to any gene: 6. CDR3 in amino acids: CASSFGLAPPDTQYF. For the CDR3, the DNA is TGTGCCAGCAGTTTTGGACTAGCACCACCAGATACGCAGTATTTT.

The chain recombines TRBV28 with TRBJ2-4; D unclear. The germline CDR1 and CDR2 sequences are MDHEN and SYDVKM. The ends were cut back, 2 bases at V and 7 bases at J, with 6 bases in the middle. The CDR3 totals 12 residues. The CDR3, as DNA: TGTGCCAGCAGTTTAAGAGTTAACATTCAGTACTTC. Translating it yields CASSLRVNIQYF.